This T cell receptor beta chain derives from a study of patients and donors after allogeneic stem cell transplantation. Trimming at V came to 6 bases and at J to 4 bases, leaving 8 bases not matched to a gene. The germline CDR1 and CDR2 sequences are MDHEN and SYDVKM. This CDR3 is built from 14 residues. Each CDR3 protein gets one entry after TCRdb re-called the RT-PCR reads with MiXCR. The sample holds about 96,000 distinct CDR3 sequences, around 48% seen once. The chain links TRBV28 to TRBJ1-1; TRBD1 matches 7 bases. Input material: blood, either unsorted or a sorted T cell fraction (not recorded which). The sequence derives from a human donor who was either an allogeneic HSCT recipient or a stem cell or donor lymphocyte infusion donor (not recorded which). It is not recorded whose cells these are; they may come from a transplant donor. As DNA, the CDR3 is TGTGCCAGCAGCTCAACAGGGGAGAGCACTGAAGCTTTCTTT. Translating gives CASSSTGESTEAFF.